This TCR beta chain was documented in a study of patients and donors after allogeneic stem cell transplantation. This clonotype was observed a few times. TCRdb ran MiXCR on the RT-PCR reads and lists one entry per CDR3 protein. The sample yields 400,000 to 500,000 distinct CDR3 sequences, approximately 16% seen once. This receptor was obtained from a human donor who was either an allogeneic HSCT recipient or a stem cell or donor lymphocyte infusion donor (not recorded which). It is not recorded whose cells these are; they may come from a transplant donor. Source material: blood, either unsorted or a sorted T cell fraction (not recorded which).

For the CDR3, the DNA is TGCGCCAGCAGGGCCGTCACAGATACGCAGTATTTT. This codes for CASRAVTDTQYF. The gene calls are TRBV5-1 and TRBJ2-3; D is ambiguous. This CDR3 is built from 12 residues. The V gene lost 5 bases and the J gene lost 2 bases, with 6 bases spanning the gap. Germline CDR1 is SGHRS and CDR2 is YFSETQ.